This TCR beta chain came from a study of cytotoxic CD8 clonotypes in ibrutinib-treated CLL. Regarding the study as a whole: Public clonotypes proved infrequent, and on treatment they shrank or remained steady. Ibrutinib response saw clonality rise, and progression saw it return toward baseline.

In regard to this clone: Antigen specificity is unknown.

Method: immunoSEQ multiplex PCR; TCRdb's copy keeps in-frame clones and lacks some. Among 250,000 to 350,000 clones listed, approximately 76% were seen once. Trimming took 2 bases from V and 11 from J, leaving 12 bases between them. CDR1 and CDR2 from the germline V gene are MDHEN and SYDVKM. CDR3 length: 12 residues. This sequence was found in a human donor with chronic lymphocytic leukemia. The genes are TRBV28 and TRBJ1-1; possibly TRBD1 for D (5 bases). Material: PBMCs, obtained at disease progression, from a patient treated with ibrutinib. The CDR3 sequence is CASSLRGSGAFF. CDR3 nucleotides: TGTGCCAGCAGTTTAAGGGGTAGCGGCGCTTTCTTT.